This is a list of T cell receptor beta chains from one sample in a study of cytotoxic CD8 clonotypes in ibrutinib-treated CLL. Produced via immunoSEQ multiplex PCR; TCRdb's table is partial and in-frame only. The sample yields 150,000 to 200,000 clones, about 72% seen once. Source: PBMCs, taken after 24 months of ibrutinib treatment. The receptors were sampled from a human donor with chronic lymphocytic leukemia. Both conserved end residues are part of each CDR3. A D gene is named only where the DNA matches it firmly. Expanded clones are given a class, and other clones once, few, many or no size at all.

-	TRBV29-1	TRBJ2-7	-	TGCAGCGTCAAAGACAGGATCTCCTACGAGCAGTACTTC	CSVKDRISYEQYF
-	TRBV29-1	TRBJ2-3	-	TGCAGCGGGGGGGACAGAGGCACAGATACGCAGTATTTT	CSGGDRGTDTQYF
-	TRBV27	TRBJ1-5	-	TGTGCCAGCAGTTTAAGGGAAGGCAATCAGCCCCAGCATTTT	CASSLREGNQPQHF
TRBD1	TRBV18	TRBJ2-7	-	TGTGCCAGCTCAGGGAGGACAGGGCCCGCCACCTACGAGCAGTACTTC	CASSGRTGPATYEQYF
TRBD2	TRBV5-4	TRBJ2-1	-	TGTGCCAGCAGCTCAGGTAGGCTAGCGGGAGTATATGAGCAGTTCTTC	CASSSGRLAGVYEQFF
TRBD2	TRBV7-3	TRBJ2-3	-	TGTGCCAGCAGCCCAGAGCGGGAGATCGTGAATACGCAGTATTTT	CASSPEREIVNTQYF
TRBD2	TRBV18	TRBJ2-1	-	TGTGCCAGCTCACCGGCGGCTAGCGGACCACACAATGAGCAGTTCTTC	CASSPAASGPHNEQFF
-	TRBV11-2	TRBJ2-7	-	TGTGCCAGCAGCTCGAAGCGGGCAGGGCCCTACGAGCAGTACTTC	CASSSKRAGPYEQYF
-	TRBV27	TRBJ2-1	-	TGTGCCAGCAGTTTAGCCAATGAGCAGTTCTTC	CASSLANEQFF
TRBD1	TRBV28	TRBJ2-1	-	TGTGCCAGCAGTTCACCCGGGACAGGGATTAGGAATGAGCAGTTCTTC	CASSSPGTGIRNEQFF
TRBD2	TRBV7-7	TRBJ2-2	-	TGTGCTAGCAGCATATGGACTAGCGGGGGAACCGGGGAGCTGTTTTTT	CASSIWTSGGTGELFF
TRBD2	TRBV27	TRBJ2-1	many	TGTGCCAGCAGTTTATCTGGCGGGAGGCCCTACAATGAGCAGTTCTTC	CASSLSGGRPYNEQFF
-	TRBV4-3	TRBJ2-7	once	TGCGCCAGCAGCCAAGTACCAGGTCCCTCCTACGAGCAGTACTTC	CASSQVPGPSYEQYF
-	TRBV7-2	TRBJ2-1	-	TGTGCCAGCAGCTTAGCCTTCCCCCCCAACAATGAGCAGTTCTTC	CASSLAFPPNNEQFF
TRBD1	TRBV5-6	TRBJ2-3	-	TGTGCCAGCAGCAAACCCGGGACAGGGGTTGGAGATACGCAGTATTTT	CASSKPGTGVGDTQYF
-	TRBV4-3	TRBJ1-1	-	TGCGCCAGCAGCCAAGATCGGGGGGGCACTGAAGCTTTCTTT	CASSQDRGGTEAFF
TRBD1	TRBV5-1	TRBJ1-5	-	TGCGCCAGCAGCTCGGGACAGGGGATGGATCAGCCCCAGCATTTT	CASSSGQGMDQPQHF
TRBD1	TRBV5-1	TRBJ1-1	-	TGCGCCAGCAGCTTGCGGACAGGGTTGAACACTGAAGCTTTCTTT	CASSLRTGLNTEAFF
TRBD1	TRBV11-2	TRBJ1-5	-	TGTGCCAGCAGCCCTCAACCCGGACAGGATCAGCCCCAGCATTTT	CASSPQPGQDQPQHF
-	TRBV11-2	TRBJ1-2	few	TGTGCCAGCAGCTTCACGCCGGGGCAGACAAACTATGGCTACACCTTC	CASSFTPGQTNYGYTF
-	TRBV30	TRBJ1-1	-	TGTGCCTGGAGTCTCACGAACACTGAAGCTTTCTTT	CAWSLTNTEAFF
-	TRBV6-6	TRBJ2-7	-	TGTGCCAGCAGTTATGACGGGGAGCAGTACTTC	CASSYDGEQYF
TRBD1	TRBV7-3	TRBJ2-2	-	TGTGCCAGCAGCTTGTCACAGGGGGCCACCGGGGAGCTGTTTTTT	CASSLSQGATGELFF
-	TRBV5-1	TRBJ1-1	-	TGCGCCAGCAGCGAGTCCAGGGGTTCTACTGAAGCTTTCTTT	CASSESRGSTEAFF
-	TRBV10-2	TRBJ2-7	-	TGCGCCAGCAGATGGACAGAGAAGTACGAGCAGTACTTC	CASRWTEKYEQYF
TRBD2	TRBV5-1	TRBJ2-2	-	TGCGCCAGCAGCTGGACTCCGGGACTAGCGGGAGTAAACACCGGGGAGCTGTTTTTT	CASSWTPGLAGVNTGELFF
-	TRBV6-1	TRBJ2-7	-	TGTGCCAGCGCCGGGGACTCCCGTGGAAGGGAGCAGTACTTC	CASAGDSRGREQYF
-	TRBV19	TRBJ2-2	-	TGTGCCAGTAGTACCCGCTTCGGGACCGGGGAGCTGTTTTTT	CASSTRFGTGELFF
TRBD1	TRBV7-9	TRBJ1-2	-	TGTGCCAGCAGCTTAAACGACAGGGTCAGGGTTGGCTACACCTTC	CASSLNDRVRVGYTF
TRBD1	TRBV30	TRBJ2-7	-	TGTGCCTGGACCGAGGGGGCGTGGTACGAGCAGTACTTC	CAWTEGAWYEQYF
TRBD2	TRBV6-1	TRBJ2-1	-	TGTGCCCTCCGCCGAAGCGGGAGTTGGAATGAGCAGTTCTTC	CALRRSGSWNEQFF